One and the same sample provided the 29 T cell receptor beta chains below, sequenced in a study of T cell changes during pregnancy in multiple sclerosis. Assay: immunoSEQ multiplex PCR; the TCRdb copy retains only in-frame clones and omits some. The profile shows roughly 14,000 clones, 80% to 90% of them singletons. The sample here was CD8+ T cells from peripheral blood mononuclear cells, taken in the first trimester of pregnancy. All receptors derive from a female donor with multiple sclerosis, enrolled in a pregnancy study.

The CDR3 region is CASSSLGQGDGYTF. CDR3 sequence (DNA): TGTGCCAGCAGTTCTTTGGGACAGGGGGATGGCTACACCTTC. This chain connects TRBV28 to TRBJ1-2; 11 nucleotides match TRBD1. V lost 4 bases, J lost 6 bases, and 4 bases stayed unmatched. From germline, CDR1 is MDHEN and CDR2 SYDVKM. The CDR3 sequence is 14 residues long.

The rearrangement joins TRBV9 to TRBJ2-6; 7 nucleotides agree with TRBD1. Germline CDR1 and CDR2: SGDLS and YYNGEE. J lost 4 bases, V lost 3 bases, and 10 bases had no gene match. This CDR3 region has 17 residues. The CDR3 DNA reads as TGTGCCAGCAGCGACCCGATAACAGGGGTCGGGGCCAACGTCCTGACTTTC. Amino acids: CASSDPITGVGANVLTF.

The chain links TRBV14 to TRBJ1-1; D is unresolved. This CDR3 is 16 amino acids long. The ends were cut back, 1 base at V and 1 base at J, with 13 bases in the middle. Germline CDR1 and CDR2: SGHDN and FVKESK. The CDR3 DNA reads as TGTGCCAGCAGCCAAGGGTCGGAGATAGAGAACACTGAAGCTTTCTTT. Amino acids: CASSQGSEIENTEAFF.

A single count supports this clone. The chain has TRBV5-1 and TRBJ2-7; 7 nucleotides line up with TRBD1. The CDR3 totals 15 residues. With 4 bases clipped from V and 2 bases from J, the junction kept 9 bases outside the gene matches. Germline loops: CDR1 SGHRS, CDR2 YFSETQ. The CDR3 reads CASSGTGTVAYEQYF. DNA for the CDR3: TGCGCCAGCAGCGGAACCGGGACAGTGGCCTACGAGCAGTACTTC. Drawing the rest from reference TRBV5-1 and TRBJ2-7, the complete variable domain is KAGVTQTPRYLIKTRGQQVTLSCSPISGHRSVSWYQQTPGQGLQFLFEYFSETQRNKGNFPGRFSGRQFSNSRSEMNVSTLELGDSALYLCASSGTGTVAYEQYFGPGTRLTVT.

This CDR3 is CAIRNRSSPLYEQYF. The CDR3 nucleotides read TGTGCCATCAGGAACCGATCGTCCCCCCTATACGAGCAGTACTTC. This chain links TRBV10-3 with TRBJ2-7; D is ambiguous. V was shortened by 6 bases and J by 4 bases, with 19 bases between the two germline ends. Per the germline V gene, CDR1 is ENHRY and CDR2 is SYGVKD. This CDR3 has 15 residues.

The V and J genes are TRBV9 and TRBJ2-6, with TRBD2 identical over 8 bases. Germline V lookup: CDR1 SGDLS, CDR2 YYNGEE. The J segment lost 1 base and the V segment lost 4 bases, leaving 13 bases of the junction unmatched. The CDR3 contains 19 residues. CDR3 protein: CASSLPPVAGTSGANVLTF. DNA for the CDR3: TGTGCCAGCAGCCTCCCCCCAGTAGCGGGGACTTCTGGGGCCAACGTCCTGACTTTC. Variable domain in full (rest from reference TRBV9 and TRBJ2-6): DSGVTQTPKHLITATGQRVTLRCSPRSGDLSVYWYQQSLDQGLQFLIQYYNGEERAKGNILERFSAQQFPDLHSELNLSSLELGDSALYFCASSLPPVAGTSGANVLTFGAGSRLTVL.

V gene TRBV6-6 combines with J gene TRBJ2-1; 8 nucleotides line up with TRBD1. CDR3 size: 15 residues. Germline V lookup: CDR1 MNHNY, CDR2 SVGAGI (reference sequence). J gave up 8 bases and V 6 bases, and 12 bases lay outside the gene matches. The CDR3 region is CASRAGDRGRHEQFF. In nucleotides, the CDR3 is TGTGCCAGCAGGGCCGGAGACAGGGGTCGTCATGAGCAGTTCTTC.

The chain combines TRBV4-2 with TRBJ2-4, with D possibly being TRBD2 (7 bases). Trimming cost V 0 bases and J 3 bases, with 15 bases left between them. The CDR3 loop spans 17 amino acids. CDR1 and CDR2 (germline): LGHNA, YNFKEQ. CDR3 nucleotide sequence: TGTGCCAGCAGCCAAGATTCGGGGGGCGTAGGCAAAAACATTCAGTACTTC. Protein product: CASSQDSGGVGKNIQYF.

This chain joins TRBV30 and TRBJ2-7, with D possibly being TRBD1 (6 bases). The CDR3 runs to 13 residues. Germline V gene sequence: CDR1 GTSNPN, CDR2 SVGIG (reference sequence). Trimming took 3 bases from V and 7 from J, leaving 16 bases between them. CDR3 coding DNA: TGTGCCTGGAGCTGGGACACATTATGGGAGCAGTACTTC. Its translation: CAWSWDTLWEQYF.

The CDR3 region is CASSFQAGGLNEQFF. CDR3 DNA sequence: TGTGCCAGCAGTTTTCAAGCGGGGGGGCTCAATGAGCAGTTCTTC. The V and J genes are TRBV6-5 and TRBJ2-1, with 10 bases lining up with TRBD2. Germline assignment: CDR1 MNHEY and CDR2 SVGAGI. The CDR3 is 15 residues long. The V gene end was trimmed by 4 bases and the J gene end by 6 bases; junction bases not matched to a gene: 6.

The rearrangement uses TRBV5-8 and TRBJ2-5; D is possibly TRBD1 (5 bases). The CDR3 runs 16 residues. V lost 2 bases and J lost 0, with 14 bases in between. Per germline, CDR1 SGHTS and CDR2 YDEGEE. In nucleotides, the CDR3 is TGTGCCAGCAGCTTCATGGACACCCCGTACCAAGAGACCCAGTACTTC. Protein: CASSFMDTPYQETQYF. Full variable domain (rest looked up from reference TRBV5-8 and TRBJ2-5): EAGVTQSPTHLIKTRGQQATLRCSPISGHTSVYWYQQALGLGLQFLLWYDEGEERNRGNFPPRFSGRQFPNYSSELNVNALELEDSALYLCASSFMDTPYQETQYFGPGTRLLVL.

With respect to this clone: Germline and junction disagree at one end, which may indicate a read error. V gene TRBV5-8 combines with J gene TRBJ2-4, with D possibly TRBD2 on 7 matching bases. The CDR3 covers 12 residues. CDR1 and CDR2 from the germline V gene are SGHTS and YDEGEE. CDR3 residues: CASSHRGPSGGF. CDR3 DNA sequence: TGTGCCAGCAGCCACCGGGGGCCATCGGGGGGATTC.

This clone was seen only a few times. The V call is TRBV9, the J call TRBJ2-1; the match to TRBD1 covers 9 bases. The length of the CDR3 is 15 residues. V lost 0 bases to trimming and J lost 7 bases; unmatched junction nucleotides: 5. Germline CDR1 reads SGDLS; CDR2 reads YYNGEE. In DNA form, the CDR3 reads TGTGCCAGCAGCGTAGACACAGGGGGCGCGAATGAGCAGTTCTTC. Residues: CASSVDTGGANEQFF.

The CDR3 region has the DNA TGTGCCAGCAGCCCGGGACACCCCTCCTACAATGAGCAGTTCTTC. It translates to CASSPGHPSYNEQFF. The rearrangement uses TRBV7-3 and TRBJ2-1; weak D call: TRBD1 (6 bases). V lost 5 bases and J lost 0, with 11 bases in between. The CDR3 runs to 15 residues. Germline CDR1 SGHTA, CDR2 FQGTGA.

The gene calls are TRBV6-1 and TRBJ1-2, with a possible D match to TRBD1 (6 bases). Trimming pared 6 bases from V and 6 bases from J, leaving 17 bases between. The germline V gene has CDR1 MNHNS and CDR2 SASEGT. The CDR3 covers 14 residues. The CDR3 spells CASSDLDRTDGYTF. In DNA, the CDR3 is TGTGCCAGCAGCGATTTGGACAGAACGGATGGCTACACCTTC.

The genes are TRBV28 and TRBJ2-6; the D gene is possibly TRBD1 (5 bases). The V end lost 6 bases, the J end lost 0 bases, and 15 bases lay between the germline ends. The CDR3 is made up of 17 amino acids. Germline V gene sequence: CDR1 MDHEN, CDR2 SYDVKM. CDR3 nucleotide sequence: TGTGCCAGCAGCTTGGACACCTCTACCTCTGGGGCCAACGTCCTGACTTTC. This encodes CASSLDTSTSGANVLTF.

CDR3 bases: TGCAGCGTGAGGCTGGGGGGGCGGGGGCTCGGCAATGAGCAGTTCTTC. As protein: CSVRLGGRGLGNEQFF. The rearrangement links TRBV29-1 to TRBJ2-1; possible D gene TRBD2, 7 bases. The V gene's germline CDR1 is SQVTM and CDR2 ANQGSEA. Trimming took off 6 bases at V and 6 bases at J, with 24 bases between the two ends. The CDR3 has 16 residues.

This rearrangement joins TRBV5-4 to TRBJ2-7, with TRBD2 as a possible D gene (6 bases). V was trimmed by 0 bases and J by 3 bases, leaving 19 bases between them. The CDR3 spans 17 residues. Germline V CDR1 and CDR2: SGHNT, YYREEE (reference sequence). The CDR3 reads CASSLGEDRGTNYEQYF. The CDR3 DNA reads TGTGCCAGCAGCTTGGGGGAGGACCGCGGTACTAACTACGAGCAGTACTTC.

This sequence joins TRBV30 and TRBJ1-4, with D hard to call. The CDR3 spans 12 residues. V was shortened by 3 bases and J by 7 bases, with 9 bases between the two germline ends. Germline V gene sequence: CDR1 GTSNPN, CDR2 SVGIG (reference sequence). CDR3 sequence reads: CAWSKSGEKLFF. In DNA, the CDR3 is TGTGCCTGGAGCAAGAGCGGTGAAAAACTGTTTTTT.

This chain joins TRBV9 and TRBJ1-2; TRBD1 aligns across 9 bases. CDR1 is SGDLS, CDR2 YYNGEE, per germline. This CDR3 contains 17 residues. The ends lost 3 bases at V and 0 bases at J; junction bases unmatched: 9. The CDR3 region has the DNA TGTGCCAGCAGCGATGGACAGGGGCACCTCTCTAACTATGGCTACACCTTC. Amino acids: CASSDGQGHLSNYGYTF.

CDR3 sequence (DNA): TGTGCCAGCAGCCGGACAGGGAATAATTCACCCCTCCACTTT. Its translation: CASSRTGNNSPLHF. The chain employs TRBV11-1 and TRBJ1-6, with 8 bases identical to TRBD1. Unmatched junction bases numbered 2, after V lost 5 bases and J lost 5 bases. Germline CDR1 reads SGHAT; CDR2 reads FQDESV (reference sequence). This CDR3 contains 14 residues.

This chain links TRBV6-1 with TRBJ1-5; the match to TRBD1 covers 9 bases. This CDR3 spans 14 amino acids. V was clipped by 6 bases and J by 6 bases; unmatched bases: 6. From germline, CDR1 is MNHNS and CDR2 SASEGT. DNA of the CDR3: TGTGCCAGCAGCCCGACAGGGGGTGGTCAGCCCCAGCATTTT. As protein: CASSPTGGGQPQHF.

This chain uses TRBV14 with TRBJ1-4, with D tentatively TRBD1 (6 bases). With 3 bases removed from V and 7 bases from J, the gap between germline ends came to 12 bases. The CDR3 is 14 amino acids. Per germline, CDR1 SGHDN and CDR2 FVKESK. The CDR3 DNA reads as TGTGCCAGCAGCCAGGAACAGGGATTTGAAAAACTGTTTTTT. Protein product: CASSQEQGFEKLFF.

This clone appeared a few times. The same CDR3 can be traced to other DNA sequences in this sample. The rearrangement joins TRBV6-5 to TRBJ2-7, with 8 bases aligning to TRBD2. Per germline, CDR1 MNHEY and CDR2 SVGAGI. This CDR3 has 14 amino acids. Trimming took 2 bases from V and 0 from J; bases not matched to a gene: 0. The CDR3 protein is CASSYGTSSYEQYF. The CDR3 DNA is TGTGCCAGCAGTTACGGGACTAGCTCCTACGAGCAGTACTTC.

This chain links TRBV5-1 with TRBJ2-1, with 8 bases that match TRBD2. This CDR3 has 16 residues. V shed 1 base and J 0 bases; nucleotides not matched to a gene: 3. Germline values: CDR1 SGHRS, CDR2 YFSETQ. CDR3 in amino acids: CASSLPGGGSYNEQFF. The CDR3 DNA follows: TGCGCCAGCAGCTTGCCCGGGGGGGGCTCCTACAATGAGCAGTTCTTC.

The V and J genes are TRBV19 and TRBJ1-1; 9 bases align to TRBD1. CDR3 length equals 13 residues. Germline values: CDR1 LNHDA, CDR2 SQIVND (reference sequence). Trimming at V came to 1 base and at J to 6 bases, leaving 0 bases not matched to a gene. The CDR3 DNA sequence: TGTGCCAGTAGTATAGGGACAGGGGCTGAAGCTTTCTTT. This translates into CASSIGTGAEAFF.

The chain couples TRBV7-6 to TRBJ2-1; 12 bases fit TRBD2. Germline V gene lookup returns CDR1 SGHVS and CDR2 FNYEAQ. V lost 3 bases, J lost 9 bases, and 18 bases stayed unmatched. This CDR3 has 19 amino acids. DNA of the CDR3: TGTGCCAGCAGCTTTAATAGAAAGCCTCTAGCGGGGGGGCGGGGTGAGCAGTTCTTC. Translating gives CASSFNRKPLAGGRGEQFF.

This rearrangement joins TRBV5-4 to TRBJ2-5, with a tentative D call TRBD1 (5 bases). V gave up 0 bases and J gave up 4 bases, with 7 bases separating them. The CDR3 length is 13 residues. The V gene's germline CDR1 is SGHNT and CDR2 YYREEE (reference sequence). As DNA, the CDR3 is TGTGCCAGCAGCTTGGAAAGGGGAGAGACCCAGTACTTC. Its translation: CASSLERGETQYF.

V gene TRBV9 combines with J gene TRBJ1-1, with D possibly TRBD1 on 6 matching bases. Per germline, CDR1 SGDLS and CDR2 YYNGEE. The CDR3 is made up of 15 amino acids. V shed 5 bases and J shed 0 bases, with 14 bases lying between them. CDR3 nucleotide sequence: TGTGCCAGCAGTCAGACCGGGACAATGAACACTGAAGCTTTCTTT. Its protein is CASSQTGTMNTEAFF. The entire variable domain, with the rest obtained from reference TRBV9 and TRBJ1-1, is as follows: DSGVTQTPKHLITATGQRVTLRCSPRSGDLSVYWYQQSLDQGLQFLIQYYNGEERAKGNILERFSAQQFPDLHSELNLSSLELGDSALYFCASSQTGTMNTEAFFGQGTRLTVV.